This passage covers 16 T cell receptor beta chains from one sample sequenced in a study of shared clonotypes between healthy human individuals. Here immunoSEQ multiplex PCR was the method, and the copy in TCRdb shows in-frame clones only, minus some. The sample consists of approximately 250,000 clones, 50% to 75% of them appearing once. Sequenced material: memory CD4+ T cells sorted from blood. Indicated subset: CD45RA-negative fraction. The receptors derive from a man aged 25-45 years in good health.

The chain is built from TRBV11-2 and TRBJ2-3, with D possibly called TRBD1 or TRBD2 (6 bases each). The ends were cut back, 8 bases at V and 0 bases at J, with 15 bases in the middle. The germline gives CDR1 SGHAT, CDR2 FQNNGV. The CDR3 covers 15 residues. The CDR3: CASSYRGHSTDTQYF. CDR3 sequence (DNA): TGTGCCAGCTCATATCGGGGGCACAGCACAGATACGCAGTATTTT.

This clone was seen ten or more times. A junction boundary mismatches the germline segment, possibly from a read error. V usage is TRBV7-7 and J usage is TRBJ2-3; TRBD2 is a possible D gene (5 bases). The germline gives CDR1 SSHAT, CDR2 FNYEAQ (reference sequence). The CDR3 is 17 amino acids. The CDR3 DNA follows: TGTGCTAGCAGCTTAGGCTTTCCGGGATCAAGCACAGATACGCAGTATTTT. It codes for CASSLGFPGSSTDTQYF. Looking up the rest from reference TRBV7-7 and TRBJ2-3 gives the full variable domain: GAGVSQSPRYKVTKRGQDVTLRCDPISSHATLYWYQQALGQGPEFLTYFNYEAQPDKSGLPSDRFSAERPEGSISTLTIQRTEQRDSAMYRCASSLGFPGSSTDTQYFGPGTRLTVL.

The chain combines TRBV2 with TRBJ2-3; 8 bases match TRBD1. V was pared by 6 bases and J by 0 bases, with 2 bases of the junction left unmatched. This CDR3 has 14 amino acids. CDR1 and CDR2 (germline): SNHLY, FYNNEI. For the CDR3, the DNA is TGTGCCAGCAGGTGGGACAGGAGCACAGATACGCAGTATTTT. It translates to CASRWDRSTDTQYF.

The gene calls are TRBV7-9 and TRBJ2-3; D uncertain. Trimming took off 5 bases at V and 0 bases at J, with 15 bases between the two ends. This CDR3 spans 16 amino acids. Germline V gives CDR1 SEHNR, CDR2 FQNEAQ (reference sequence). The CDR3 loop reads CASSPDSGASTDTQYF. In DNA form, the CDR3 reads TGTGCCAGCAGCCCCGACTCAGGTGCTAGCACAGATACGCAGTATTTT.

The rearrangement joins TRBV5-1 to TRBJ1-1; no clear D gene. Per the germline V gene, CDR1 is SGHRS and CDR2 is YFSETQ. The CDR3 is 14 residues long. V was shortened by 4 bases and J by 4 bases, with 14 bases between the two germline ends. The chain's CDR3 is CASSTRGRSTEAFF. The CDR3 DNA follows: TGCGCCAGCAGCACCCGGGGTCGGAGCACTGAAGCTTTCTTT. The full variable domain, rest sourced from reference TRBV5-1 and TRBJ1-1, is KAGVTQTPRYLIKTRGQQVTLSCSPISGHRSVSWYQQTPGQGLQFLFEYFSETQRNKGNFPGRFSGRQFSNSRSEMNVSTLELGDSALYLCASSTRGRSTEAFFGQGTRLTVV.

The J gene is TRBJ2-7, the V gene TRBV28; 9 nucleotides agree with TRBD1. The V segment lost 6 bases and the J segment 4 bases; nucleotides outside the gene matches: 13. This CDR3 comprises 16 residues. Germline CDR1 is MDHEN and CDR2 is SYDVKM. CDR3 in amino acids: CASSARTGTGLYEQYF. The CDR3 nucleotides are TGTGCCAGCAGCGCCCGTACCGGGACAGGGCTGTACGAGCAGTACTTC.

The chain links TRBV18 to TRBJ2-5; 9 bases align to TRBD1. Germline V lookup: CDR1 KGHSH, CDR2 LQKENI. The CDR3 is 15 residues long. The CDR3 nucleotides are TGTGCTTCCCCCCCCCGGGACAGGGTTGGGGAGACCCAGTACTTC. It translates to CASPPRDRVGETQYF.

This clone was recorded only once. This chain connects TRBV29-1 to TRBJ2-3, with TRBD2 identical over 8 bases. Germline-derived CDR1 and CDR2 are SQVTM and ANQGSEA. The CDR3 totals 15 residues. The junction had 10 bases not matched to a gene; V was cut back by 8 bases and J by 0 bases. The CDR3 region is CSLSFSGTSTDTQYF. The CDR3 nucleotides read TGCAGCCTTTCCTTTAGCGGGACTAGCACAGATACGCAGTATTTT.

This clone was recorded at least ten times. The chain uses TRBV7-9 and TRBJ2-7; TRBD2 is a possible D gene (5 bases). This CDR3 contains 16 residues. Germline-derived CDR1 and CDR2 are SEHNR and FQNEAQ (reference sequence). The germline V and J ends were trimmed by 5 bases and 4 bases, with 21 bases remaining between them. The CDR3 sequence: CASSGRTLMGVYEQYF. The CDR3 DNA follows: TGTGCCAGCAGCGGCCGGACTCTAATGGGCGTGTACGAGCAGTACTTC.

The CDR3 spells CASRSGTSFYNEQFF. The CDR3 bases are TGTGCCAGCAGGTCAGGGACTAGCTTCTACAATGAGCAGTTCTTC. The rearrangement joins TRBV6-1 to TRBJ2-1; TRBD2 agrees at 9 bases. V dropped 6 bases and J dropped 3; count of bases not matched to a gene: 6. The CDR3 has 15 residues. The germline CDR1 and CDR2 sequences are MNHNS and SASEGT.

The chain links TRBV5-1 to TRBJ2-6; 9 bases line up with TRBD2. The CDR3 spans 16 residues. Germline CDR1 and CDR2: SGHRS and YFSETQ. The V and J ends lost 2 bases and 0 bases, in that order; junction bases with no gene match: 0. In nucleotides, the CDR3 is TGCGCCAGCAGCTTAGCGGGAGGCTCTGGGGCCAACGTCCTGACTTTC. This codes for CASSLAGGSGANVLTF.

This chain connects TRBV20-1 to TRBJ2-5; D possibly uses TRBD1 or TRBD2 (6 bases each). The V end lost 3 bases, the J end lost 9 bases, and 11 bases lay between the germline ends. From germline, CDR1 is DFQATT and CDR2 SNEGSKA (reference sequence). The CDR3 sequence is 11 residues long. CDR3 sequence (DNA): TGCAGTGCTAGGACGGGGGCGGCCCAGTACTTC. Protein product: CSARTGAAQYF.

CDR3 sequence: CASSPWASVADTQYF. The DNA for the CDR3 is TGTGCCAGCAGCCCTTGGGCTAGCGTGGCAGATACGCAGTATTTT. The chain couples TRBV7-2 to TRBJ2-3, with D perhaps matching TRBD2 (6 bases). Trimming left V 5 bases short and J 4 bases short, with 16 bases between. Germline V gives CDR1 SGHTA, CDR2 FQGNSA. CDR3 size: 15 residues. The full variable domain, with the rest looked up from reference TRBV7-2 and TRBJ2-3, is GAGVSQSPSNKVTEKGKDVELRCDPISGHTALYWYRQSLGQGLEFLIYFQGNSAPDKSGLPSDRFSAERTGGSVSTLTIQRTQQEDSAVYLCASSPWASVADTQYFGPGTRLTVL.

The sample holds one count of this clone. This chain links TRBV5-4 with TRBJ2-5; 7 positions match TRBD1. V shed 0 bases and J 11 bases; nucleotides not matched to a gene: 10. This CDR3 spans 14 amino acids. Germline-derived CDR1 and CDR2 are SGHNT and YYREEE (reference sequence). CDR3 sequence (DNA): TGTGCCAGCAGCTTGGCCGATACCAGGGGGTATCAGTACTTC. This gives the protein CASSLADTRGYQYF.

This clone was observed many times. CDR3 in amino acids: CASSERAGNTEAFF. The CDR3 bases are TGCGCCAGCAGTGAGCGTGCCGGGAACACTGAAGCTTTCTTT. V usage is TRBV10-2 and J usage is TRBJ1-1; no firm D call. The V and J ends lost 2 bases and 1 base respectively, with 8 bases between them. CDR3 length: 14 amino acids. Germline CDR1 WSHSY, CDR2 SAAADI.

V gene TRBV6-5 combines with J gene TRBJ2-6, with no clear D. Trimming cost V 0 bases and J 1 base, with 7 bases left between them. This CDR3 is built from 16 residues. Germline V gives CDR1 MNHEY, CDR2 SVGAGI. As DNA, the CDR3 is TGTGCCAGCAGTTACTCGGAGATTTCTGGGGCCAACGTCCTGACTTTC. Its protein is CASSYSEISGANVLTF.